A selection of T cell receptor beta chains follows, all from one sample in a study of cytomegalovirus exposure and HLA in healthy donors. Clones were sequenced by immunoSEQ multiplex PCR, and TCRdb holds only the in-frame ones, with some missing. The sample shows about 170,000 clones, roughly 78% of them seen only once. Input material: PBMCs. The receptors stem from a woman between 45 and 65 years old in good health and CMV-seropositive. The CDR3 runs from the conserved cysteine through the conserved F or W. D genes are given only for firm matches. Rows may omit the clone size; those that give it use once, few, many or a size class.

j_call v_call clone_size d_call cdr3_nt cdr3_aa
TRBJ1-1 TRBV2 . . TGTGCCAGCTATCAGCCAGGGATTGAAGCTTTCTTT CASYQPGIEAFF
TRBJ2-1 TRBV13 . . TGTGCCAGCAGCTTCCGTGACAGAGGCTACAATGAGCAGTTCTTC CASSFRDRGYNEQFF
TRBJ1-1 TRBV4-1 once TRBD1 TGCGCCAGCAGCCAACCCCAGGGGGCGAGAACTGAAGCTTTCTTT CASSQPQGARTEAFF
TRBJ2-7 TRBV6-5 . TRBD1 TGTGCCAGCAGTCCCGGGACAGAATACGAGCAGTACTTC CASSPGTEYEQYF
TRBJ1-1 TRBV6-5 . TRBD1 TGTGCCAGCAGTCTATTCGACAGGGGCGCTGCTTTCTTT CASSLFDRGAAFF
TRBJ1-3 TRBV2 . . TGTGCCAGCAGTGTCTTTGGGGGCTTGGGGACTGGAAACACCATATATTTT CASSVFGGLGTGNTIYF
TRBJ2-1 TRBV7-8 . TRBD2 TGTGCCAGCAGCTTAAGAAGACTAGCGGTCTACAATGAGCAGTTCTTC CASSLRRLAVYNEQFF
TRBJ2-7 TRBV6-1 . . TGTGCCAGCAAGACAGTTTCCCACGAGCAGTACTTC CASKTVSHEQYF
TRBJ2-7 TRBV11-2 . . TGTGCCACCCACAGGGACCTCTCCTACGAGCAGTACTTC CATHRDLSYEQYF
TRBJ1-2 TRBV7-8 . . TGTGCCAGCAGCTCCGGGGCTAACTATGGCTACACCTTC CASSSGANYGYTF
TRBJ1-1 TRBV10-3 . . TGTGCCGCCGCGGGACCTCCTGGGGCTTTCTTT CAAAGPPGAFF
TRBJ1-5 TRBV2 . . TGTGCCAGCAGTACGACGGGTCAGCCCCAGCATTTT CASSTTGQPQHF
TRBJ2-7 TRBV4-1 . . TGCGCCAGCAGCCAAGAAAGGGGAAGTGGAGGGAACTACGAGCAGTACTTC CASSQERGSGGNYEQYF
TRBJ1-6 TRBV6-5 . TRBD1 TGTGCCAGCAGCACCAGACAGGGCGGGCGTTCACCCCTCCACTTT CASSTRQGGRSPLHF
TRBJ1-2 TRBV7-2 . TRBD1 TGTGCCAGCGGGACAGGGGGCCGGTATGGCTACACCTTC CASGTGGRYGYTF
TRBJ1-2 TRBV5-1 few TRBD1 TGCGCCAGCAGATACAGATGGGCGGGACAGAGCTATGGCTACACCTTC CASRYRWAGQSYGYTF
TRBJ1-2 TRBV30 once . TGTGCCTGGAGTGTTTTCCCCCCAGGGGCCAAGGATGGCTACACCTTC CAWSVFPPGAKDGYTF
TRBJ1-1 TRBV18 . . TGTGCCAGCTCACCACTTTTAGGCCGTGAGGCAGCTTTCTTT CASSPLLGREAAFF
TRBJ2-2 TRBV27 once TRBD1 TGTGCCAGCAGTTTAAAGACAGGGGGCTATACCGGGGAGCTGTTTTTT CASSLKTGGYTGELFF
TRBJ1-1 TRBV6-5 . . TGTGCCAGCAGTCCCACTTCCATCACTGAAGCTTTCTTT CASSPTSITEAFF
TRBJ2-2 TRBV7-2 . . TGTGCCAGCAGCTTAGAAGCCACCGGGGAGCTGTTTTTT CASSLEATGELFF
TRBJ1-2 TRBV30 . . TGTGCCTGGAGTGTAATTGGAACGGGGGGCTACACCTTC CAWSVIGTGGYTF
TRBJ1-6 TRBV6-4 few TRBD1 TGTGCCAGCAGTCGTTCAGGGGGTCAGGATTCACCCCTCCACTTT CASSRSGGQDSPLHF
TRBJ2-4 TRBV10-3 . TRBD1 TGTGCCATCAGAGAAGGGGGCGCGGAAAACATTCAGTACTTC CAIREGGAENIQYF
TRBJ2-2 TRBV5-1 . . TGCGCCAGCAGCAAACAGTCCGGGACACCCTTCACCGGGGAGCTGTTTTTT CASSKQSGTPFTGELFF
TRBJ1-2 TRBV29-1 . . TGCAGCGCTGCTTCAGGGGCCTATGGCTACACCTTC CSAASGAYGYTF
TRBJ2-1 TRBV4-2 . TRBD1 TGTGCCAGCAGCCCCCGGGACAGAGGCTCCTACAATGAGCAGTTCTTC CASSPRDRGSYNEQFF
TRBJ1-1 TRBV2 . TRBD1 TGTGCCAGCAGTGGCCGGACAGGGGGGAACACTGAAGCTTTCTTT CASSGRTGGNTEAFF
TRBJ1-1 TRBV7-6 once . TGTGCCAGCAGCAGCTTAGACGGAAGAGGACACCCGAACACTGAAGCTTTCTTT CASSSLDGRGHPNTEAFF